This T cell receptor (beta chain) originates from a study of blood T cell repertoires in COVID-19. Data came from immunoSEQ multiplex PCR; TCRdb stores just in-frame clones and leaves some out. Among over 250,000 clones, nearly 90% were seen once, and the ten largest hold 1.9%. The CDR3 is 13 residues long. Germline CDR1 SGHRS, CDR2 YFSETQ. The germline V and J ends were trimmed by 4 bases and 2 bases, with 9 bases remaining between them. The clonotype comes from a woman in her sixties who had recovered from COVID-19. Sequenced material: PBMCs or T cells enriched from blood (not recorded which). This chain connects TRBV5-1 to TRBJ1-2; no firm D call. The CDR3 DNA sequence: TGCGCCAGCAGCCCGGTCGGGAACTATGGCTACACCTTC. Encoded protein: CASSPVGNYGYTF.